The clone carrying this T cell receptor beta chain showed up just a few times. Its antigen is unidentified. This record belongs to a study of T cell repertoires in cytomegalovirus infection. Study as a whole: From public TCR beta signatures came an indication of both CMV infection and matching HLA type.

MiXCR, applied by TCRdb to the reads, yields one record per CDR3 protein. Counted here are hundreds of thousands of distinct CDR3 sequences, 30% to 35% occurring once; the ten biggest clones make up roughly 12%. The clonotype was recovered from a human donor in good health (CMV status not recorded). Some clones in this sample may be carry-over from other donors' samples. Sequences were derived from cultured CD8+ T cells from PBMCs, sampled from culture after CMV antigen stimulation.

Here the CDR3 DNA reads TGTGCCACCAGCTCCCTGACAGGCGTGGAGACCCAGTACTTC. Translated: CATSSLTGVETQYF. The rearrangement links TRBV15 to TRBJ2-5; a weak D match, TRBD1 (6 bases). Trimming removed 5 bases at V and 5 bases at J, with 15 bases between. CDR1 is LNHNV and CDR2 is YYDKDF in the germline V gene (reference sequence). The CDR3 loop spans 14 amino acids.